This record looks at one TCR beta chain sequence and its context. Its antigen remains undetermined. Per-nucleotide qualities are absent, and no much larger clonotype sits a single base away. The data belong to a study of OX40 agonist ivuxolimab in advanced cancers. Regarding the study in general: Ivuxolimab was a fully human IgG2 agonistic monoclonal antibody targeting the costimulatory receptor OX40 (CD134). Intravenous ivuxolimab was administered to patients every 2 weeks at six dose levels: 0.01, 0.1, 0.3, 1.5, 3 and 10 mg/kg. Patients were allowed to have had prior anti-PD-1, anti-PD-L1 or anti-CTLA-4 therapy, and approximately 40% of the dose-escalation patients had been treated with checkpoint inhibitors. The point of sequencing TCRbeta in the periphery was to test whether ivuxolimab changed TCR sequence diversity and drove clonal T-cell expansion. Of the roughly 54 patients in dose escalation, around 20 had hepatocellular carcinoma, some 15 had melanoma, 9 had renal cell carcinoma and 9 had head and neck cancer. A male proportion of around 81% and a mean age of roughly 55 years, ranging from 23 to 79, were recorded for the dose-escalation cohort. The paper reports the monotherapy dose-escalation portion (N of about 52 patients) of the phase I ivuxolimab trial. Partial responses occurred in three dose-escalation patients, of whom one had hepatocellular carcinoma and two had cutaneous melanoma.

From cysteine to phenylalanine, the CDR3 is 17 amino acids long. Left in the record is the CDR3 DNA by itself, 51 bases read in frame from the first base. Looking up the germline V gene yields CDR1 KGHSH and CDR2 LQKENI. The trim is 0 bases for V and 3 bases for J, with a gap of 14 bases between the germline ends. Patients with a history of autoimmune disease or receiving systemic immunosuppression were excluded from the trial. Peripheral blood for TCR sequencing was drawn from every dose cohort at baseline, at cycle 4 day 1 and at cycle 7 day 1. Samples came from an open-label, multicenter, first-in-human phase I dose-escalation trial of ivuxolimab. Adults with locally advanced or metastatic head and neck squamous cell, hepatocellular, melanoma or renal cell carcinoma were enrolled in the trial. CD4+ and CD8+ T cells were sorted separately from peripheral blood before TCR sequencing. Genomic DNA was isolated from the sorted cells so that the TCRbeta CDR3 region could be sequenced. TCRbeta CDR3 regions were sequenced using the immunoSEQ Assay. In its TCRdb copy, this immuneACCESS table keeps in-frame sequences only and misses some clones. Where compared with another copy, unresolved V genes explain less than half of these, and the others have no known cause. This sample holds under 100,000 clones; around 92% were observed only once. The ten largest make up approximately 0.48% of the sample.

Summary of the overall study and its limitations: At doses from 0.1 to 3.0 mg/kg, clonal expansion was seen in both CD4+ and CD8+ blood T cells between baseline and week 6. Low levels of normalized T-cell clonal expansion were also seen in some nonresponding patients. Antigen specificity was not determined for the clonally expanded peripheral T cells. After ivuxolimab, CD8+ T cells had more expanded clones than CD4+ T cells on average. In partial responders in the 0.1-3.0 mg/kg groups, normalized peripheral clonal expansion was found to be among the lowest, especially among CD8+ T cells.

Sample: CD4+ or CD8+ T cells sorted from blood, taken in a trial of the OX40 agonist ivuxolimab. The clonotype comes from an adult with an advanced solid tumor such as melanoma, head and neck, liver or kidney cancer. Rearrangement joined TRBV18 to TRBJ2-2, with the D gene tentatively TRBD1 or TRBD2, based on 5 matching bases in each. In nucleotide form, the sequence is TGTGCCAGCTCACCACCGAGAGGGCAGGGCGACACCGGGGAGCTGTTTTTT. Translated, this is CASSPPRGQGDTGELFF.